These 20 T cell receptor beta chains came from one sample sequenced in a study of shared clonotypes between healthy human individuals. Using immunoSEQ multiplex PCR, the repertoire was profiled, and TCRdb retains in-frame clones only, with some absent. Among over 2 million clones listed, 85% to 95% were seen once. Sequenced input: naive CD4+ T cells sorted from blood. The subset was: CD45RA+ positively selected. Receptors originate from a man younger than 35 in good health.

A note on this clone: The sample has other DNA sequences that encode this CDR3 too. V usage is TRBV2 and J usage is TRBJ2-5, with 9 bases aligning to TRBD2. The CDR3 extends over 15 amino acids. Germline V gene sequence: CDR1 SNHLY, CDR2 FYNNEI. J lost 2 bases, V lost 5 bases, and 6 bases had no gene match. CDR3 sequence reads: CASSPRTSVQETQYF. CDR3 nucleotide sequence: TGTGCCAGCAGTCCCCGGACTAGCGTACAAGAGACCCAGTACTTC. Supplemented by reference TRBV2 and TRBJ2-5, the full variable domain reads EPEVTQTPSHQVTQMGQEVILRCVPISNHLYFYWYRQILGQKVEFLVSFYNNEISEKSEIFDDQFSVERPDGSNFTLKIRSTKLEDSAMYFCASSPRTSVQETQYFGPGTRLLVL.

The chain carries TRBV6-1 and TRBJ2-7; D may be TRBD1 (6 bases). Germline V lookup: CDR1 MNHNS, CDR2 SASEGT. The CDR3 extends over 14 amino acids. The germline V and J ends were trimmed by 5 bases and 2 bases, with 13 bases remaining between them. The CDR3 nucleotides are TGTGCCAGCAGTCATACAGGGATCCCCTACGAGCAGTACTTC. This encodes CASSHTGIPYEQYF.

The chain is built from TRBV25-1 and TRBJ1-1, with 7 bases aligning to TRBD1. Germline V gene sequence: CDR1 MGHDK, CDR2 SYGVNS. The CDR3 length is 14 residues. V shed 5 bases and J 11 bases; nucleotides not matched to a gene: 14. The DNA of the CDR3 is TGTGCCAGCAGTTCCTACCCCGGCAGGGGGTTTGCTTTCTTT. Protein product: CASSSYPGRGFAFF.

CDR3: CASSPRWTDTDTQYF. In DNA form, the CDR3 reads TGCGCCAGCAGCCCTAGATGGACAGACACAGATACGCAGTATTTT. V usage is TRBV5-1 and J usage is TRBJ2-3, with D possibly TRBD1 on 6 matching bases. Germline loops: CDR1 SGHRS, CDR2 YFSETQ. This CDR3 has 15 amino acids. Trimming removed 4 bases from V and 2 bases from J, with 14 bases in between. The full variable domain, with the rest looked up from reference TRBV5-1 and TRBJ2-3, is KAGVTQTPRYLIKTRGQQVTLSCSPISGHRSVSWYQQTPGQGLQFLFEYFSETQRNKGNFPGRFSGRQFSNSRSEMNVSTLELGDSALYLCASSPRWTDTDTQYFGPGTRLTVL.

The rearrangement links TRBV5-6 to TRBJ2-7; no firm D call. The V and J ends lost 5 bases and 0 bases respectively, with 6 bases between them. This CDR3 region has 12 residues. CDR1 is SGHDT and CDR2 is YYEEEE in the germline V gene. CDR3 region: CASRKDSYEQYF. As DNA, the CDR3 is TGTGCCAGCAGGAAGGACTCCTACGAGCAGTACTTC.

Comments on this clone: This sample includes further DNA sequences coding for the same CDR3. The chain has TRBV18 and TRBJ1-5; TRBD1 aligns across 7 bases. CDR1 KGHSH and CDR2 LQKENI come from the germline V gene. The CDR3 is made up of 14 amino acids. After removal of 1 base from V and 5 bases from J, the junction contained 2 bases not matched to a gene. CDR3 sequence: CASSPRQGDQPQHF. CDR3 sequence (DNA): TGTGCCAGCTCACCACGCCAGGGGGATCAGCCCCAGCATTTT.

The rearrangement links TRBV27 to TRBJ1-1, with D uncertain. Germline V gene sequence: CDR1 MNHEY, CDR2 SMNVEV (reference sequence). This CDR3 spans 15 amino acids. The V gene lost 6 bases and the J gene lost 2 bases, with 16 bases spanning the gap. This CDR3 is CASRGSGGKNTEAFF. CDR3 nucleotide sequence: TGTGCCAGCAGAGGGTCTGGCGGAAAAAACACTGAAGCTTTCTTT.

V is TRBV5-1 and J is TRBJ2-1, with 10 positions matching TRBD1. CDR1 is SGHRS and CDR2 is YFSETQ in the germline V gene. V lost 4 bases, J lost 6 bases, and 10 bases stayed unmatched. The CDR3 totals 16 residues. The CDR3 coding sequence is TGCGCCAGCAGCATCCCCGGGACAGGGGCCCCCAATGAGCAGTTCTTC. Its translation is CASSIPGTGAPNEQFF.

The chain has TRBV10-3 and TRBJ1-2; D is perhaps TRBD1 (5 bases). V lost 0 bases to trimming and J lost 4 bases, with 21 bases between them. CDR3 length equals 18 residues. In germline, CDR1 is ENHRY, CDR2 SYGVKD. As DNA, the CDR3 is TGTGCCATCAGTGAGTCGCCTGGTGCAGGGCAAAGGATCTATGGCTACACCTTC. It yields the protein CAISESPGAGQRIYGYTF.

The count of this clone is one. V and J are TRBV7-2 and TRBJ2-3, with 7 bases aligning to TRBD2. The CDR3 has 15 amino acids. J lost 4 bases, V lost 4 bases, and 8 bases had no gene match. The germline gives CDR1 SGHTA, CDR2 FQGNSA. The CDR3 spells CASSSAGYRADTQYF. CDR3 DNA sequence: TGTGCCAGCAGCTCAGCGGGATACAGAGCAGATACGCAGTATTTT.

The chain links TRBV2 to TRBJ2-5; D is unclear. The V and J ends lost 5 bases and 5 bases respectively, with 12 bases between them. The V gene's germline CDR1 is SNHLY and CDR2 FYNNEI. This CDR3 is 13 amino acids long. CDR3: CASSLQLGETQYF. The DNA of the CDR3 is TGTGCCAGCAGTCTTCAGTTGGGGGAGACCCAGTACTTC.

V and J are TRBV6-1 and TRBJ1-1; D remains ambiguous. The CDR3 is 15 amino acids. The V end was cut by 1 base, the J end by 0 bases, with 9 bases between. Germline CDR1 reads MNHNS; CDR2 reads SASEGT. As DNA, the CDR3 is TGTGCCAGCAGTGAAGGTATAGGCTTGAACACTGAAGCTTTCTTT. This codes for CASSEGIGLNTEAFF.

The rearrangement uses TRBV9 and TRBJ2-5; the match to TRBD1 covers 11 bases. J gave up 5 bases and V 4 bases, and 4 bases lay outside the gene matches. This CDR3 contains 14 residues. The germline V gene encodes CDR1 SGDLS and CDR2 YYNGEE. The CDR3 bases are TGTGCCAGCAGCCCGGGACAGGGGGTGGAGACCCAGTACTTC. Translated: CASSPGQGVETQYF.

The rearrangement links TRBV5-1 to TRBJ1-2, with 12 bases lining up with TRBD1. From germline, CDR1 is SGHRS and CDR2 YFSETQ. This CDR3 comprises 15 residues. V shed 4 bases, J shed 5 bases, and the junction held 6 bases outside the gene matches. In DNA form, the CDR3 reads TGCGCCAGCAGCCCCCGGGACAGGGGGCTTTATGGCTACACCTTC. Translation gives CASSPRDRGLYGYTF.

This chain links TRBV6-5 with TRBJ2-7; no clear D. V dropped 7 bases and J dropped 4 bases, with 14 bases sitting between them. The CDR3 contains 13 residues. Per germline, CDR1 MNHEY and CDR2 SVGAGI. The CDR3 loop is CASNRGLRYEQYF. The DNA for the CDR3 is TGTGCCAGCAATAGAGGCTTGCGGTACGAGCAGTACTTC.

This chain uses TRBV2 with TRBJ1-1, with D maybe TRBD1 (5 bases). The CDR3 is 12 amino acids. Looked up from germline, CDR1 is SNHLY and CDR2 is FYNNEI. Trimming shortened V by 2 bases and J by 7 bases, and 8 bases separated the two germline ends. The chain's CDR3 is CASSEPQGEAFF. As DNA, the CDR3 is TGTGCCAGCAGTGAACCTCAGGGTGAAGCTTTCTTT. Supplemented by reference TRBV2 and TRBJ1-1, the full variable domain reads EPEVTQTPSHQVTQMGQEVILRCVPISNHLYFYWYRQILGQKVEFLVSFYNNEISEKSEIFDDQFSVERPDGSNFTLKIRSTKLEDSAMYFCASSEPQGEAFFGQGTRLTVV.

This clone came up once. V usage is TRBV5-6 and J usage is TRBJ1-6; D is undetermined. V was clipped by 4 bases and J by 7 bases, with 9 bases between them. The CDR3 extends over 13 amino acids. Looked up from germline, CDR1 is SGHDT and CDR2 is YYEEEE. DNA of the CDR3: TGTGCCAGCAGCCTGGGCTTGAATTCACCCCTCCACTTT. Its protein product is CASSLGLNSPLHF.

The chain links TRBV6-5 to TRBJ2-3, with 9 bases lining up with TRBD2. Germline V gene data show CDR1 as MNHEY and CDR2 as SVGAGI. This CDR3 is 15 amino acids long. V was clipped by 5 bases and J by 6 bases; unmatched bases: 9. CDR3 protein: CASSVTSGHADTQYF. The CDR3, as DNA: TGTGCCAGCAGTGTGACTAGCGGACACGCGGATACGCAGTATTTT.

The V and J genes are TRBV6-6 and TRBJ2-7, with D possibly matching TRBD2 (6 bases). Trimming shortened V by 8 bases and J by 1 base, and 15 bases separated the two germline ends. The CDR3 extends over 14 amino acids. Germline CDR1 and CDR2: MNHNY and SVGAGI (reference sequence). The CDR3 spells CASRGAGGSYEQYF. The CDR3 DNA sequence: TGTGCCAGCCGGGGAGCCGGGGGATCCTACGAGCAGTACTTC.

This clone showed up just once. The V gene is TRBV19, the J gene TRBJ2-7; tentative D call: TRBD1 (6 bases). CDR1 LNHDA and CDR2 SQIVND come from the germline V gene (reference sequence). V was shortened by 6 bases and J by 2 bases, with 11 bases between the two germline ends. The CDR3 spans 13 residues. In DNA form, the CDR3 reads TGTGCCAGTAGACAGGGACCGCCCTACGAGCAGTACTTC. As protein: CASRQGPPYEQYF. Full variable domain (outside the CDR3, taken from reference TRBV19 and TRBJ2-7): DGGITQSPKYLFRKEGQNVTLSCEQNLNHDAMYWYRQDPGQGLRLIYYSQIVNDFQKGDIAEGYSVSREKKESFPLTVTSAQKNPTAFYLCASRQGPPYEQYFGPGTRLTVT.